The sequence of this T cell receptor (beta chain) was determined in a study of Ad26.COV2.S vaccination and SARS-CoV-2 variants. Germline CDR1 is MNHEY and CDR2 is SVGEGT. J was trimmed by 7 bases and V by 7 bases; bases with no gene match: 17. The CDR3 covers 17 residues. Points on this clone: Antigen unknown.

Assay: immunoSEQ multiplex PCR; the TCRdb copy retains only in-frame clones and omits some. The top ten hold roughly 17% of the sample, which has more than 85,000 clones, around 80% seen once. Study-wide results and limits: Breadth and depth estimates from TCRs may understate total T cell responses. Spike-specific TCR breadth was greater after Ad26.COV2.S than placebo. There was reportedly substantial breadth in spike-specific CD8+ and CD4+ T cell responses after vaccination.

This chain uses TRBV6-2 or TRBV6-3 with TRBJ1-5; 9 nucleotides agree with TRBD1. The source is a human donor who had recovered from COVID-19. Sequencing was performed on peripheral blood, taken after recovery from COVID-19. CDR3 amino acids: CASTPMLQQGARQPQHF. CDR3 coding DNA: TGTGCCAGCACCCCGATGCTCCAACAGGGGGCACGGCAGCCCCAGCATTTT.